The 30 T cell receptor beta chains below were found in one sample sequenced in a study of shared clonotypes between healthy human individuals. This table comes from immunoSEQ multiplex PCR, and its TCRdb copy is limited to in-frame clones, with some not included. The data hold 550,000 to 700,000 clones, with more than 70% observed a single time. Material for sequencing was memory CD4+ T cells sorted from blood. Subset meaning: CD45RA-negative fraction. The receptors derive from a woman under 40 in good health.

V and J are TRBV5-1 and TRBJ1-1, with D possibly TRBD1 on 6 matching bases. The CDR3 sequence is 14 residues long. Germline V gives CDR1 SGHRS, CDR2 YFSETQ. The V end lost 4 bases, the J end lost 4 bases, and 14 bases lay between the germline ends. This CDR3 is CASSLQGYGTEAFF. In DNA form, the CDR3 reads TGCGCCAGCAGCCTCCAGGGGTACGGCACTGAAGCTTTCTTT.

The chain employs TRBV7-2 and TRBJ1-1; D is unclear. The CDR3 totals 13 residues. V was trimmed by 4 bases and J by 2 bases, leaving 8 bases between them. CDR1 and CDR2 from the germline V gene are SGHTA and FQGNSA. The CDR3 loop is CASSSFENTEAFF. CDR3 sequence (DNA): TGTGCCAGCAGCTCCTTTGAAAACACTGAAGCTTTCTTT.

The rearrangement joins TRBV2 to TRBJ1-1; tentatively, D is TRBD1 (5 bases). V lost 4 bases, J lost 1 base, and 10 bases lay in between. Germline values: CDR1 SNHLY, CDR2 FYNNEI. This CDR3 is built from 14 residues. Written as DNA, the CDR3 is TGTGCCAGCAGTGGGGACGGATCGAACACTGAAGCTTTCTTT. This codes for CASSGDGSNTEAFF.

In its sample, this clone was seen many times. Written as DNA, the CDR3 is TGTGCCAGCAGTCCCCCACGGAGGATGCGGGGGGGGAGGGCAGATACGCAGTATTTT. Its translation: CASSPPRRMRGGRADTQYF. The V and J genes are TRBV28 and TRBJ2-3, with 9 bases aligning to TRBD2. In germline, CDR1 is MDHEN, CDR2 SYDVKM. This CDR3 comprises 19 residues. Trimming cost V 5 bases and J 4 bases; bases outside gene matches: 19. Full variable domain (remainder filled in from reference TRBV28 and TRBJ2-3): DVKVTQSSRYLVKRTGEKVFLECVQDMDHENMFWYRQDPGLGLRLIYFSYDVKMKEKGDIPEGYSVSREKKERFSLILESASTNQTSMYLCASSPPRRMRGGRADTQYFGPGTRLTVL.

The J gene is TRBJ2-7, the V gene TRBV6-1; 7 nucleotides agree with TRBD1. The germline V gene encodes CDR1 MNHNS and CDR2 SASEGT. This CDR3 contains 14 residues. Trimming cost V 5 bases and J 4 bases; bases outside gene matches: 8. The CDR3 nucleotides are TGTGCCAGCAGTTCCGGGACAGAGATGTACGAGCAGTACTTC. As protein: CASSSGTEMYEQYF.

CDR3 protein: CASSPGFRTSVYEQYF. DNA of the CDR3: TGCGCCAGCAGCCCGGGCTTCAGGACTAGCGTCTACGAGCAGTACTTC. The V gene is TRBV5-1, the J gene TRBJ2-7, with 9 bases fitting TRBD2. V lost 4 bases and J lost 3; bases outside the gene matches: 11. This CDR3 spans 16 amino acids. CDR1 and CDR2 (germline): SGHRS, YFSETQ.

Note on this clone: The germline gene is not matched at one end of the junction; a read error may be the cause. The rearrangement links TRBV13 to TRBJ2-7; D unclear. Germline V CDR1 and CDR2: PRHDT, FYEKMQ (reference sequence). This CDR3 contains 14 residues. CDR3: CASSLGRQTYGQYF. The CDR3 nucleotides are TGTGCCAGCAGCTTAGGCCGGCAGACCTACGGGCAGTACTTC.

The chain combines TRBV11-3 with TRBJ2-2, with TRBD2 as a possible D gene (6 bases). The length of the CDR3 is 16 residues. The ends were cut back, 1 base at V and 6 bases at J, with 15 bases in the middle. The germline V gene has CDR1 SGHNT and CDR2 YENEEA. This CDR3 reads CASSLGTFGGSGELFF. In nucleotides, the CDR3 is TGTGCCAGCAGCTTAGGCACCTTCGGAGGGTCCGGGGAGCTGTTTTTT. Complete variable domain (other parts from reference TRBV11-3 and TRBJ2-2): EAGVVQSPRYKIIEKKQPVAFWCNPISGHNTLYWYLQNLGQGPELLIRYENEEAVDDSQLPKDRFSAERLKGVDSTLKIQPAELGDSAVYLCASSLGTFGGSGELFFGEGSRLTVL.

V and J are TRBV29-1 and TRBJ2-5; TRBD2 matches at 7 bases. The V segment lost 2 bases and the J segment 5 bases; nucleotides outside the gene matches: 17. This CDR3 contains 17 residues. Per germline, CDR1 SQVTM and CDR2 ANQGSEA. CDR3 sequence reads: CSVERLGAGTGWETQYF. CDR3 nucleotides: TGCAGCGTTGAACGGTTGGGAGCGGGAACGGGATGGGAGACCCAGTACTTC. Together with reference TRBV29-1 and TRBJ2-5, the CDR3 gives the full variable domain: SAVISQKPSRDICQRGTSLTIQCQVDSQVTMMFWYRQQPGQSLTLIATANQGSEATYESGFVIDKFPISRPNLTFSTLTVSNMSPEDSSIYLCSVERLGAGTGWETQYFGPGTRLLVL.

This clone was observed a handful of times. V gene TRBV7-2 combines with J gene TRBJ1-2; D is uncertain. V was shortened by 5 bases and J by 6 bases, with 19 bases between the two germline ends. This CDR3 contains 15 residues. Germline V gives CDR1 SGHTA, CDR2 FQGNSA. The CDR3 DNA is TGTGCCAGCAGCCTCCAACAGATTACGGCCGATGGCTACACCTTC. This sequence encodes CASSLQQITADGYTF.

The chain carries TRBV4-1 and TRBJ1-5; 7 bases fit TRBD1. V trimming: 1 base; J trimming: 0 bases; junction bases outside the gene matches: 6. CDR3 length equals 17 residues. The V gene's germline CDR1 is MGHRA and CDR2 YSYEKL. The CDR3 loop is CASSQGGQIYSNQPQHF. In nucleotides, the CDR3 is TGCGCCAGCAGCCAAGGGGGACAGATTTATAGCAATCAGCCCCAGCATTTT.

The chain links TRBV7-6 to TRBJ1-2; 9 bases line up with TRBD1. Losses at the gene ends were 3 bases for V and 4 bases for J; bases not matched to a gene: 0. This CDR3 spans 13 amino acids. Germline values: CDR1 SGHVS, CDR2 FNYEAQ. The CDR3 loop reads CASSLGQGYGYTF. The CDR3 coding sequence is TGTGCCAGCAGCTTGGGACAGGGCTATGGCTACACCTTC.

This clone has just a few counts. J is TRBJ2-2 and V is TRBV5-1; 7 nucleotides match TRBD1. The CDR3 runs 14 residues. V gave up 7 bases and J gave up 5 bases; unmatched junction bases: 8. In germline, CDR1 is SGHRS, CDR2 YFSETQ. The CDR3 DNA reads TGCGCCAGCTGCCGACAGGGCCCAACCGGGGAGCTGTTTTTT. This translates into CASCRQGPTGELFF.

Many counts were recorded for this clone. The chain joins TRBV6-6 to TRBJ1-2; TRBD1 agrees at 8 bases. This CDR3 has 14 residues. The trim removed 6 bases at V and 8 bases at J, leaving 11 bases unmatched. Germline V gene lookup returns CDR1 MNHNY and CDR2 SVGAGI (reference sequence). The CDR3: CASRNKDRVDGYTF. CDR3 DNA sequence: TGTGCCAGCAGAAACAAGGACAGGGTGGACGGCTACACCTTC.

The J gene is TRBJ2-7, the V gene TRBV28; 8 nucleotides match TRBD1. In germline, CDR1 is MDHEN, CDR2 SYDVKM. Germline trimming cut 10 bases from V and 5 bases from J; bases unmatched to any gene: 13. This CDR3 is built from 14 residues. This chain's CDR3 is CATNLGTGIHEQYF. DNA for the CDR3: TGTGCCACCAACCTCGGGACAGGTATCCACGAGCAGTACTTC.

A single count supports this clone. This sample includes further DNA sequences coding for the same CDR3. The chain has TRBV29-1 and TRBJ2-7, with D perhaps matching TRBD1 (5 bases). V gave up 6 bases and J gave up 3 bases, with 12 bases separating them. Germline V CDR1 and CDR2: SQVTM, ANQGSEA. This CDR3 has 12 residues. The CDR3 coding sequence is TGCAGCGTCCGGACACCTAGCTACGAGCAGTACTTC. It encodes CSVRTPSYEQYF.

This clone was picked up one time. V and J are TRBV5-1 and TRBJ2-3; perhaps TRBD1 as D (6 bases). Germline V gives CDR1 SGHRS, CDR2 YFSETQ. Trimming shortened V by 0 bases and J by 0 bases, and 11 bases separated the two germline ends. This CDR3 spans 16 amino acids. The CDR3: CASSLARQASTDTQYF. The CDR3 bases are TGCGCCAGCAGCTTGGCCAGACAGGCTAGCACAGATACGCAGTATTTT.

The chain employs TRBV7-9 and TRBJ1-3; possible D gene TRBD1, 5 bases. The CDR3 is 16 amino acids. CDR1 is SEHNR, CDR2 FQNEAQ, per germline (reference sequence). The germline V and J ends were trimmed by 7 bases and 4 bases, with 20 bases remaining between them. DNA of the CDR3: TGTGCCAGCAACGAAGGGACCGCCATCTCCGGAAACACCATATATTTT. It yields the protein CASNEGTAISGNTIYF.

This chain connects TRBV19 to TRBJ1-1, with 9 bases lining up with TRBD1. With 6 bases clipped from V and 0 bases from J, the junction kept 8 bases outside the gene matches. CDR3 length: 16 residues. Germline V CDR1 and CDR2: LNHDA, SQIVND (reference sequence). Here the CDR3 reads CASRSRQGELNTEAFF. The CDR3 coding sequence is TGTGCCAGTAGATCGAGACAGGGGGAATTGAACACTGAAGCTTTCTTT.

The J gene is TRBJ2-3, the V gene TRBV10-3; the match to TRBD2 covers 8 bases. CDR3 length: 14 amino acids. The J segment lost 3 bases and the V segment lost 8 bases, leaving 7 bases of the junction unmatched. Germline V gene sequence: CDR1 ENHRY, CDR2 SYGVKD. The CDR3 protein is CAIGPGGRTDTQYF. CDR3 coding DNA: TGTGCCATCGGGCCGGGGGGGAGGACAGATACGCAGTATTTT.

This chain joins TRBV25-1 and TRBJ2-2, with 7 bases that match TRBD1. The J segment lost 5 bases and the V segment lost 3 bases, leaving 6 bases of the junction unmatched. Per the germline V gene, CDR1 is MGHDK and CDR2 is SYGVNS. The length of the CDR3 is 15 residues. CDR3 coding DNA: TGTGCCAGCAGTGACCAGACAGGGCGGACCGGGGAGCTGTTTTTT. Translating it yields CASSDQTGRTGELFF.

The rearrangement links TRBV11-2 to TRBJ2-1, with 9 bases fitting TRBD1. The trim removed 5 bases at V and 8 bases at J, leaving 4 bases unmatched. The CDR3 totals 13 residues. CDR1 is SGHAT and CDR2 is FQNNGV in the germline V gene. CDR3 DNA sequence: TGTGCCAGCAGCCGGGACAGGGACCATGAGCAGTTCTTC. It specifies CASSRDRDHEQFF.

The CDR3 loop is CASSLPSRLNTEAFF. CDR3 bases: TGTGCCAGCAGTTTACCCAGCAGGTTGAACACTGAAGCTTTCTTT. The chain combines TRBV28 with TRBJ1-1; D call uncertain. V lost 2 bases and J 0 bases, leaving 10 bases between the germline ends. The germline CDR1 and CDR2 sequences are MDHEN and SYDVKM. The CDR3 sequence is 15 residues long.

This clone occurred once. This rearrangement joins TRBV5-1 to TRBJ1-2; D not resolved. This CDR3 region has 14 residues. Trimming removed 0 bases from V and 3 bases from J, with 9 bases in between. From germline, CDR1 is SGHRS and CDR2 YFSETQ. The CDR3 bases are TGCGCCAGCAGCTTGGGTGGGATATACTATGGCTACACCTTC. This translates into CASSLGGIYYGYTF. Full variable domain (rest looked up from reference TRBV5-1 and TRBJ1-2): KAGVTQTPRYLIKTRGQQVTLSCSPISGHRSVSWYQQTPGQGLQFLFEYFSETQRNKGNFPGRFSGRQFSNSRSEMNVSTLELGDSALYLCASSLGGIYYGYTFGSGTRLTVV.

The genes are TRBV11-2 and TRBJ1-1; 9 bases match TRBD1. The CDR3 has 17 residues. Germline trimming cut 5 bases from V and 10 bases from J; bases unmatched to any gene: 20. CDR1 is SGHAT and CDR2 is FQNNGV in the germline V gene. As DNA, the CDR3 is TGTGCCAGCAGCAAGGGGGGACAGGGAAGGACCTCAACCCCAGCTTTCTTT. This sequence encodes CASSKGGQGRTSTPAFF.

J is TRBJ2-3 and V is TRBV5-1, with 13 bases aligning to TRBD2. Germline CDR1 SGHRS, CDR2 YFSETQ. The CDR3 is made up of 17 amino acids. The V and J ends lost 4 bases and 1 base, in that order; junction bases with no gene match: 6. The CDR3 spells CASSPPTSGRGTDTQYF. For the CDR3, the DNA is TGCGCCAGCAGCCCCCCCACTAGCGGGAGGGGCACAGATACGCAGTATTTT.

The chain uses TRBV11-2 and TRBJ2-6, with 9 nucleotides matching TRBD1. Losses at the gene ends were 3 bases for V and 1 base for J; bases not matched to a gene: 7. The CDR3 sequence is 18 residues long. The germline V gene encodes CDR1 SGHAT and CDR2 FQNNGV. This chain's CDR3 is CASSFRPGTGSGANVLTF. The CDR3 DNA is TGTGCCAGCAGCTTCCGGCCCGGGACAGGGTCTGGGGCCAACGTCCTGACTTTC.

This clone was seen repeatedly, ten times or more. The chain is built from TRBV4-2 and TRBJ2-2; no reliable D call. Germline V gene lookup returns CDR1 LGHNA and CDR2 YNFKEQ. The V end lost 0 bases, the J end lost 6 bases, and 8 bases lay between the germline ends. There are 14 residues in the CDR3. The CDR3 region has the DNA TGTGCCAGCAGCCAAGATCTCCCAGCCGGGGAGCTGTTTTTT. This sequence encodes CASSQDLPAGELFF.

The rearrangement links TRBV28 to TRBJ2-2; 11 nucleotides align to TRBD2. CDR3 length: 20 amino acids. Per germline, CDR1 MDHEN and CDR2 SYDVKM. V was clipped by 3 bases and J by 1 base; unmatched bases: 13. CDR3 residues: CASSLRDSPTSGGNTGELFF. For the CDR3, the DNA is TGTGCCAGCAGTTTGAGGGACAGCCCTACTAGCGGGGGGAACACCGGGGAGCTGTTTTTT. The complete variable domain, with remaining parts taken from reference TRBV28 and TRBJ2-2, reads DVKVTQSSRYLVKRTGEKVFLECVQDMDHENMFWYRQDPGLGLRLIYFSYDVKMKEKGDIPEGYSVSREKKERFSLILESASTNQTSMYLCASSLRDSPTSGGNTGELFFGEGSRLTVL.

The chain uses TRBV29-1 and TRBJ2-1; TRBD2 matches at 8 bases. Germline V gene sequence: CDR1 SQVTM, CDR2 ANQGSEA. The CDR3 has 13 amino acids. With V trimmed by 5 bases and J by 7 bases, 7 bases remained unmatched. CDR3 loop: CSVRTSGQNEQFF. The CDR3, as DNA: TGCAGCGTTCGTACTAGCGGACAAAATGAGCAGTTCTTC.